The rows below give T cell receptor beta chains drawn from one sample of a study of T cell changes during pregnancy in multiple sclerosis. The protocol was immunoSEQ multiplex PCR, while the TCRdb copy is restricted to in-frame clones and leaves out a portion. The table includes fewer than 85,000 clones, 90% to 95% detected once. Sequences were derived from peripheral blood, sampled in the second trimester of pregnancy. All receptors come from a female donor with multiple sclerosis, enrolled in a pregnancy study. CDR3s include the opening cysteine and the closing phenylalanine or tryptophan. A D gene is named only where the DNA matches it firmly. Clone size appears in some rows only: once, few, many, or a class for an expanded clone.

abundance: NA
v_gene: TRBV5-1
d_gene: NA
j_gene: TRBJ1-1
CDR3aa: CASSLAWGPWTEAFF
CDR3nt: TGCGCCAGCAGCTTGGCCTGGGGGCCATGGACTGAAGCTTTCTTT

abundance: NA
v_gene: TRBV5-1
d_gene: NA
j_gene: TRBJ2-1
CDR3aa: CASSLPREVSFSEQFF
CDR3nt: TGCGCCAGCAGCTTGCCCCGGGAAGTCTCATTTAGTGAGCAGTTCTTC

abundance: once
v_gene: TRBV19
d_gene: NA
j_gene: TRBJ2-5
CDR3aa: CASSGQLRQETQYF
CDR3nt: TGTGCCAGTAGTGGGCAGTTACGCCAAGAGACCCAGTACTTC

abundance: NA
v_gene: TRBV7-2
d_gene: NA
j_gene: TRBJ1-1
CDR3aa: CASSAPRLNTEAFF
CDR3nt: TGTGCCAGCAGCGCCCCTCGGTTGAACACTGAAGCTTTCTTT

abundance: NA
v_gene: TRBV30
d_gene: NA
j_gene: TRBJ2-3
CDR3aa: CAWGGRMGDTQYF
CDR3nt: TGTGCCTGGGGGGGCCGGATGGGAGATACGCAGTATTTT

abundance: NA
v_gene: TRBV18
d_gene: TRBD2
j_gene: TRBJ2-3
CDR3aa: CASSPLRTSGRLGGDTQYF
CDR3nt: TGTGCCAGCTCACCCCTCCGGACTAGCGGGAGACTTGGGGGAGATACGCAGTATTTT

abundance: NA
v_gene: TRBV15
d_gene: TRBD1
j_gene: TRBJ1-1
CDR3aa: CATSRGQGAEAFF
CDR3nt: TGTGCCACCAGCAGGGGACAGGGGGCTGAAGCTTTCTTT

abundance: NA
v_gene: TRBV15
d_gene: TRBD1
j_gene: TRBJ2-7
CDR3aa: CATSSLRTGMRQYF
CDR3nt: TGTGCCACCAGCAGCCTCAGGACAGGTATGAGGCAGTACTTC

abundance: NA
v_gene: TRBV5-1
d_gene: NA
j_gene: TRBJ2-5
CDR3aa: CASSYGTTSWETQYF
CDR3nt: TGCGCCAGCAGCTATGGGACAACCAGCTGGGAGACCCAGTACTTC

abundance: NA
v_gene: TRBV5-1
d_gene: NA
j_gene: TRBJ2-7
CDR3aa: CASSLFPGQSYEQYF
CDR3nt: TGCGCCAGCAGCTTGTTCCCGGGACAATCCTACGAGCAGTACTTC

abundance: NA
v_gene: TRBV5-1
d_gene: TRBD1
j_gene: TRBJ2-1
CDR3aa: CASSPAGTGVDEQFF
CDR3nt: TGCGCCAGCAGCCCAGCCGGGACAGGGGTGGATGAGCAGTTCTTC

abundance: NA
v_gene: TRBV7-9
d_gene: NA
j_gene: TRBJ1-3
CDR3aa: CASRLPMETPASGNTIYF
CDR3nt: TGTGCCAGCAGACTCCCAATGGAGACTCCGGCCTCTGGAAACACCATATATTTT

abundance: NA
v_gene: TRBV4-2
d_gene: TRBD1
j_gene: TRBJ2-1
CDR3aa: CASSQEGQGAHEQFF
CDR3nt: TGTGCCAGCAGCCAAGAGGGACAGGGGGCTCATGAGCAGTTCTTC

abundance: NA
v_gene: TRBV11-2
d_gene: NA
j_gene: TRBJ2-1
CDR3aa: CASSLDLAYGNEQFF
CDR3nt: TGTGCCAGCAGCTTAGATCTAGCTTACGGCAATGAGCAGTTCTTC

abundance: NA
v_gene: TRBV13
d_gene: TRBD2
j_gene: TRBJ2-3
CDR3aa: CASSSPSSGIDSDTQYF
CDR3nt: TGTGCCAGCAGCTCCCCGTCTAGCGGGATTGATTCAGATACGCAGTATTTT

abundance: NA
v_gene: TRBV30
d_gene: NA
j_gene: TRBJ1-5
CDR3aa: CAWSVGARGGQPQHF
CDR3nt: TGTGCCTGGAGCGTTGGGGCCAGGGGAGGGCAGCCCCAGCATTTT

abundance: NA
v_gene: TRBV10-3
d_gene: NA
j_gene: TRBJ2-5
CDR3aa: CAISEGAGGEETQYF
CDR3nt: TGTGCCATCAGTGAGGGGGCAGGAGGGGAAGAGACCCAGTACTTC

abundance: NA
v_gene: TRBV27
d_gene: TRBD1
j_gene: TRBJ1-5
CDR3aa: CASSDRGGSNQPQHF
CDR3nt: TGTGCCAGCAGCGACAGGGGCGGGAGCAATCAGCCCCAGCATTTT

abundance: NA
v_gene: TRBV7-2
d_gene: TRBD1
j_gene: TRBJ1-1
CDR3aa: CASSLTGTGRTEAFF
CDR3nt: TGTGCCAGCAGCCTCACGGGGACAGGGAGGACTGAAGCTTTCTTT

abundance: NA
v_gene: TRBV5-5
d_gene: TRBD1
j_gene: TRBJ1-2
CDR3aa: CASSYKQGNYGYTF
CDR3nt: TGTGCCAGCAGCTACAAACAGGGGAACTATGGCTACACCTTC

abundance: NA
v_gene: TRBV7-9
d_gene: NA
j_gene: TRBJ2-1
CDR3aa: CASSLGRGEQFF
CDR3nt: TGTGCCAGCAGCTTAGGGCGGGGTGAGCAGTTCTTC

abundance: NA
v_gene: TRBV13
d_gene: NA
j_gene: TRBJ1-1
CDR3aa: CASSPQNTEAFF
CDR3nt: TGTGCCAGCAGCCCACAGAACACTGAAGCTTTCTTT

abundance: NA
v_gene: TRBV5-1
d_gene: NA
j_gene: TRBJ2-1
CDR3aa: CASSLGLAGSYNEQFF
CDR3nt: TGCGCCAGCAGCTTGGGACTGGCGGGATCATACAATGAGCAGTTCTTC

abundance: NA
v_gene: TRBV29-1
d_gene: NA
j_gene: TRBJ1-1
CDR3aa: CSGRENTEAFF
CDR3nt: TGCAGCGGGAGGGAGAACACTGAAGCTTTCTTT

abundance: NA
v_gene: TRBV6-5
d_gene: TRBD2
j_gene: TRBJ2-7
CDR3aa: CASSWGEGLYYEQYF
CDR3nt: TGTGCCAGCAGCTGGGGGGAGGGCCTTTACTACGAGCAGTACTTC

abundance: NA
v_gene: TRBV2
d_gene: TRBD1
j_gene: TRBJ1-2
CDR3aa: CASLRDRANYGYTF
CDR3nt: TGTGCCAGCTTACGGGACAGAGCTAACTATGGCTACACCTTC

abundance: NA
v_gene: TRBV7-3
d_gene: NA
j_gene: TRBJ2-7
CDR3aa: CASSQDTGSYEQYF
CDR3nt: TGTGCCAGCAGCCAGGACACCGGCTCCTACGAGCAGTACTTC

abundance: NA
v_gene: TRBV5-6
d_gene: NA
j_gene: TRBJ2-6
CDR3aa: CASSLFGRGASGANVLTF
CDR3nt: TGTGCCAGCAGCTTGTTCGGACGGGGGGCCTCTGGGGCCAACGTCCTGACTTTC

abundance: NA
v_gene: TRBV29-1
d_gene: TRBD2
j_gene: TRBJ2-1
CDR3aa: CSVATSGRTNEQFF
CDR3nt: TGCAGCGTAGCCACTAGCGGGAGGACAAATGAGCAGTTCTTC

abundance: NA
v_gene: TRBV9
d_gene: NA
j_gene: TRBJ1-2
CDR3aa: CASSAGPVKTSDYGYTF
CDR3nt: TGTGCCAGCAGCGCCGGCCCCGTAAAGACGAGCGACTATGGCTACACCTTC

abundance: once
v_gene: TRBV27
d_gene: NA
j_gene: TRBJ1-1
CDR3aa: CASSMTGTPYTEAFF
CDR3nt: TGTGCCAGCAGTATGACCGGGACACCTTACACTGAAGCTTTCTTT

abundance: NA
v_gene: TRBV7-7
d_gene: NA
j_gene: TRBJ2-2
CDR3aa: CASSPGRGGLYTGELFF
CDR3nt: TGTGCCAGCAGCCCAGGAAGGGGGGGACTTTACACCGGGGAGCTGTTTTTT

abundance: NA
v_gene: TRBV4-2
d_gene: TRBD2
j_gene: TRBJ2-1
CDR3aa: CASTGVGGGRNEQFF
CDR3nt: TGTGCCAGCACCGGTGTCGGCGGGGGTCGAAATGAGCAGTTCTTC

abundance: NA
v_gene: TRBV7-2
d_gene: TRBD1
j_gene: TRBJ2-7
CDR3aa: CASSRDRVVEQYF
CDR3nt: TGTGCCAGCAGCCGGGACAGGGTCGTCGAGCAGTACTTC

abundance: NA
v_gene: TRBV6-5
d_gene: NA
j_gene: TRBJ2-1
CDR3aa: CASSSQDPGRNEQFF
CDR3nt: TGTGCCAGCAGTTCCCAGGATCCTGGAAGGAATGAGCAGTTCTTC

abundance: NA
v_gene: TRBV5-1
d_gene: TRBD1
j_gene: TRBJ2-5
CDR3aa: CASSLGTAPTQYF
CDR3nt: TGCGCCAGCAGCCTCGGGACAGCCCCGACCCAGTACTTC

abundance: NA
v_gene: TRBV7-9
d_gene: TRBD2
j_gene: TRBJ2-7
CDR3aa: CASSSPTSGAYEQYF
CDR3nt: TGTGCCAGCAGCTCCCCGACTAGCGGGGCCTACGAGCAGTACTTC

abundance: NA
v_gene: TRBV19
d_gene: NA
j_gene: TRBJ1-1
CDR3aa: CASSIDETLSTEAFF
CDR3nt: TGTGCCAGTAGTATAGATGAAACTTTGAGTACTGAAGCTTTCTTT

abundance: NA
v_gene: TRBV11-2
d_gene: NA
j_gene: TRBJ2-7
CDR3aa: CASSHPTGRLTYEQYF
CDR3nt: TGTGCCAGCAGCCACCCCACGGGGAGGCTAACCTACGAGCAGTACTTC

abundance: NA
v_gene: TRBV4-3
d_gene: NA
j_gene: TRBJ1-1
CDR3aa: CASSQERKNTEAFF
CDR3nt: TGCGCCAGCAGCCAGGAGAGAAAGAACACTGAAGCTTTCTTT

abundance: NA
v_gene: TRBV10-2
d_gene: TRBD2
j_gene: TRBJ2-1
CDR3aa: CASSDRGTSNDEQFF
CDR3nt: TGCGCCAGCAGTGATAGAGGGACTAGCAACGATGAGCAGTTCTTC

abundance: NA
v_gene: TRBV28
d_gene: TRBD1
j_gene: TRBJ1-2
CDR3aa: CASSIQGARNYGYTF
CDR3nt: TGTGCCAGCAGTATCCAGGGGGCGAGGAACTATGGCTACACCTTC

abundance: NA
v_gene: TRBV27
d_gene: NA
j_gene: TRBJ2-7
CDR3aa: CASGLAGEYEQYF
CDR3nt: TGTGCCAGCGGGCTGGCAGGGGAGTACGAGCAGTACTTC

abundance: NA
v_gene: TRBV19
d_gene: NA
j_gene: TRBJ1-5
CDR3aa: CASGVPGNQPQHF
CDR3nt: TGTGCCAGCGGAGTCCCGGGCAATCAGCCCCAGCATTTT

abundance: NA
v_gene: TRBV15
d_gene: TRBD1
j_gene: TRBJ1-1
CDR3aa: CATRRDRLSTEAFF
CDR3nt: TGTGCCACCAGACGGGACAGGTTGTCTACTGAAGCTTTCTTT

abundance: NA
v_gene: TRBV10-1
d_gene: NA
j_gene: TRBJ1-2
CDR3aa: CASSAAGQNYGYTF
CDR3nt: TGCGCCAGCAGTGCCGCGGGGCAGAACTATGGCTACACCTTC

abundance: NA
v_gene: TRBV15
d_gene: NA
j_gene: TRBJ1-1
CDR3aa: CATSRDWQGEAFF
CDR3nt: TGTGCCACCAGCAGAGATTGGCAGGGTGAAGCTTTCTTT

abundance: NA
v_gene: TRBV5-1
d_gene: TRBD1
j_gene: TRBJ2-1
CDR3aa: CASIQDRDDNEQFF
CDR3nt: TGCGCCAGCATCCAGGACAGGGATGACAATGAGCAGTTCTTC

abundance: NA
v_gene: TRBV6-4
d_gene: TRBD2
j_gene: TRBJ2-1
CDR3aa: CASSEWELAIEQFF
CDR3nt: TGTGCCAGCAGTGAATGGGAACTAGCGATTGAGCAGTTCTTC

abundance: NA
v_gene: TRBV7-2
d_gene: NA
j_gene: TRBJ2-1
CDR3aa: CASSLGLDSNEQFF
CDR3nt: TGTGCCAGCAGCTTAGGGCTAGATTCCAATGAGCAGTTCTTC

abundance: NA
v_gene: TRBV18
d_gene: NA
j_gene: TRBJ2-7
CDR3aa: CASSPGAGRPYEQYF
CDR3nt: TGTGCCAGCTCACCTGGGGCAGGGAGGCCCTACGAGCAGTACTTC

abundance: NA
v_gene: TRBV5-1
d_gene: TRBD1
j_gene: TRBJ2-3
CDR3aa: CASSLARTGMLGTDTQYF
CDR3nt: TGCGCCAGCAGCTTGGCACGGACAGGGATGTTAGGCACAGATACGCAGTATTTT

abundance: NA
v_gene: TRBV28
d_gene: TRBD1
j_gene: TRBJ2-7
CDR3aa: CASSLVGQRSYEQYF
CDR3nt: TGTGCCAGCAGTTTAGTGGGACAGCGCTCCTACGAGCAGTACTTC